Listed below are T cell receptor beta chains from one sample, sequenced in a study of T cell repertoires in cytomegalovirus infection. TCRdb passed the reads through MiXCR, listing each CDR3 protein once. The table records some 320,000 distinct CDR3 sequences, 25% to 35% of them present only once. These receptors' antigens are unknown. The sample was cultured PBMCs, taken from culture after CMV antigen stimulation. These TCRs come from a human donor in good health (CMV status not recorded). Some clones in this sample may be carry-over from other donors' samples. Both conserved end residues are part of each CDR3. The D gene is left open where the match is weak. Clone size appears in some rows only: once, few, many, or a class for an expanded clone.

NA	TRBV28	NA	TRBJ1-4	CASSSGTDEKLFF	TGTGCCAGCAGTTCTGGGACGGATGAAAAACTGTTTTTT
NA	TRBV3-1	few	TRBJ1-2	CASSRGPHRGYTF	TGTGCCAGCAGTCGCGGACCGCACCGGGGCTACACCTTC
TRBD2	TRBV11-2	NA	TRBJ2-7	CASSSFGTSGGAYEQYF	TGTGCCAGCAGCTCTTTCGGGACTAGCGGGGGGGCCTACGAGCAGTACTTC
TRBD2	TRBV11-2	NA	TRBJ2-1	CASSITSGGPTNEQFF	TGTGCCAGCAGCATAACTAGCGGGGGCCCAACGAATGAGCAGTTCTTC
TRBD1	TRBV7-2	many	TRBJ2-3	CASSLSPWARTGVITDTQYF	TGTGCCAGCAGCTTATCCCCGTGGGCCCGGACAGGGGTGATTACAGATACGCAGTATTTT
TRBD2	TRBV18	NA	TRBJ2-3	CASSLLTGLAYTDTQYF	TGTGCCAGCTCACTCCTAACGGGACTAGCATACACAGATACGCAGTATTTT
NA	TRBV7-8	few	TRBJ2-1	CASSPLRHYNEQFF	TGTGCCAGCAGCCCCCTAAGGCACTACAATGAGCAGTTCTTC
NA	TRBV9	once	TRBJ2-1	CASSVEASGGTFEQFF	TGTGCCAGCAGCGTAGAGGCGAGTGGGGGAACTTTTGAGCAGTTCTTC
NA	TRBV15	NA	TRBJ1-1	CATSRENTRVNTEAFF	TGTGCCACCAGCAGAGAGAATACGAGGGTGAACACTGAAGCTTTCTTT
NA	TRBV3-1	NA	TRBJ1-1	CASRTSLTVPGTEAFF	TGTGCCAGCAGGACTTCTCTAACAGTACCGGGTACTGAAGCTTTCTTT
NA	TRBV6-1	few	TRBJ1-1	CASSSRGLENTEAFF	TGTGCCAGCAGTTCCCGCGGGTTGGAGAACACTGAAGCTTTCTTT
TRBD1	TRBV9	NA	TRBJ1-2	CASSVAGTGGTYGYTF	TGTGCCAGCAGCGTAGCCGGGACAGGGGGGACCTATGGCTACACCTTC
NA	TRBV7-8	NA	TRBJ2-1	CASSLRETKNEQFF	TGTGCCAGCAGCTTAAGGGAGACCAAGAATGAGCAGTTCTTC
NA	TRBV7-6	many	TRBJ2-3	CASSLVADSDTQYF	TGTGCCAGCAGCTTAGTCGCGGACTCCGATACGCAGTATTTT
NA	TRBV10-3	many	TRBJ2-3	CAISEGGRVGTDTQYF	TGTGCCATCAGTGAGGGTGGCAGGGTAGGCACAGATACGCAGTATTTT
TRBD2	TRBV7-2	many	TRBJ2-2	CASSLSVGLAGELFF	TGTGCCAGCAGCTTAAGTGTGGGACTAGCCGGGGAGCTGTTTTTT
NA	TRBV11-2	many	TRBJ2-3	CASSLDSDTQYF	TGTGCCAGCAGCTTAGATTCAGATACGCAGTATTTT
NA	TRBV5-6	few	TRBJ1-1	CASSFPRTTEAFF	TGTGCCAGCAGCTTCCCCCGGACCACTGAAGCTTTCTTT
TRBD1	TRBV27	few	TRBJ2-7	CASSADRGPRRNELYF	TGTGCCAGCAGCGCGGACAGGGGGCCTCGTCGCAATGAGCTGTACTTC
TRBD1	TRBV27	few	TRBJ2-7	CASSLARGNEQYF	TGTGCCAGCAGTTTAGCCAGGGGGAACGAGCAGTACTTC
NA	TRBV7-9	many	TRBJ1-1	CASSLTMNTEAFF	TGTGCCAGCAGCTTAACTATGAACACTGAAGCTTTCTTT
NA	TRBV7-9	few	TRBJ1-6	CASSLDSRSPLHF	TGTGCCAGCAGCTTAGATTCGAGATCACCCCTCCACTTT
TRBD1	TRBV11-2	NA	TRBJ2-7	CASSLDQGVLRCEQYF	TGTGCCAGCAGCTTAGACCAGGGGGTCCTACGATGCGAGCAGTACTTC
NA	TRBV7-3	few	TRBJ2-5	CASSSTGASFGETQYF	TGTGCCAGCAGCTCCACGGGGGCCTCGTTTGGAGAGACCCAGTACTTC
NA	TRBV19	many	TRBJ2-7	CASSTGSYEQYF	TGTGCCAGTAGTACAGGATCCTACGAGCAGTACTTC
NA	TRBV11-3	NA	TRBJ2-1	CASSTGPGVNNEQFF	TGTGCCAGCAGTACCGGGCCGGGAGTAAACAATGAGCAGTTCTTC
TRBD1	TRBV7-3	NA	TRBJ2-2	CASSSRTGDGELFF	TGTGCCAGCAGCTCGAGGACAGGGGACGGGGAGCTGTTTTTT